This T cell receptor beta chain stems from a study of STAT5B mutations in CD4+ large granular lymphocyte leukemia (dated by TCRdb to between 2021 and 2023). Looking at the study overall: Among the healthy controls, the CDR3 'QG' motif was associated with a particular HLA allele. The study compared the TCRbeta repertoires of patients with CD4+ T-cell large granular lymphocyte leukemia against the TCRbeta repertoires of healthy blood donors. Flow cytometry performed on FACSCanto II or FACSVerse showed that the purified fractions had more than 95% purity among lymphocytes. The paper as a whole reports these results and caveats: TRBV06-family usage was enriched among the top patient clones (8/27) compared with healthy controls (2/35). Greater clonality appeared to be present in CD4-sorted patient repertoires than in healthy CD4+ repertoires, and the difference was retained after the putative leukemic clones were removed. The data were not HLA-matched, and the higher clonality in CD4+ T-LGLL than in CD8+ T-LGLL could be due to the relatively small sample size. The main leukemic clonotypes were found to be private to each patient, although around a quarter of the main leukemic clonotypes were detected at low frequency in the non-leukemic repertoires of other patients.

Healthy controls were approximately 40 blood donors whose buffy coats came from the Finnish Red Cross blood service. All TCR-sequenced material derived from peripheral blood: patient blood samples and healthy donor buffy coats. Ficoll-Hypaque gradient centrifugation was used to isolate peripheral blood mononuclear cells. Magnetic purification was used to isolate CD4+ cells from the buffy coats of the healthy controls. The Gentra Puregene Cell and Tissue kit was used to extract genomic DNA, and a Qubit 2.0 fluorometer was used to measure the amount of genomic DNA. A note on this clone: Its antigen has not been determined. No much larger clone exists at a distance of one base, and base qualities are not known.

The CDR3 covers 15 residues, taking in both the cysteine and the phenylalanine. Just the 45-base CDR3 DNA is kept, in frame starting at base 1. The V and J ends are trimmed by 4 bases and 8 bases, leaving 18 bases between them. CDR1 and CDR2, per the germline V gene (reference sequence), are SGHNT and YYREEE. TCRbeta rearrangements were sequenced from genomic DNA using the immunoSEQ assay at survey resolution. The original methods were these. In the TCR sequencing data, the smallest productive clonotype frequency that could be detected was 2.59 x 10-5. Only productive TCRbeta rearrangements, defined as complete and in-frame sequences, were included in the analyses. The clonality of each sample was calculated as Simpson clonality in the immunoSEQ Analyzer version 3.0. Clones were binned by frequency as very rare, small, medium, large (1-20%) or hyperexpanded (>20%). Generation probabilities were estimated with OLGA 1.2.3, V-gene circos plots were made with VDJtools, specificities were looked up in VDJdb, and CDR3 motifs were identified with GLIPH. TCRdb provides this immuneACCESS table in a form limited to in-frame rearrangements. Some clones are lacking; in checked studies, under half of them reflect an unresolved V gene, and why the rest are absent is not known. The V and J calls and clone size are taken from that table; D and trimming were inferred from the DNA. In all, the sample holds about 33,000 clones, and 87% of those were seen once. The ten top clones hold 3% to 4% of the sample.

The receptor was isolated from a human donor in good health. This chain joins TRBV5-4 to TRBJ1-4; a tentative D match to TRBD1 spans 6 bases. Sequenced: CD4+ T cells from blood buffy coats. The DNA sequence reads TGTGCCAGCAGCCCGGCGGGGGGGGGCAAGGAAAAACTGTTTTTT. The translation is CASSPAGGGKEKLFF.